This is a list of T cell receptor beta chains from one sample in a study of tumor-infiltrating lymphocytes in primary liver carcinoma. From the multiplex PCR reads, TCRdb called clonotypes with MiXCR, one entry per CDR3 protein. The data show 90,000 to 150,000 distinct CDR3 sequences, with around 60% seen just once and roughly 9% held by the top ten. The sequencing input was liver tumor tissue from sampling region 1. The receptor source for this set is a woman aged 55-75 years with primary liver carcinoma and hepatitis B virus infection. The CDR3 runs from the conserved cysteine through the conserved F or W. D genes are given only for firm matches.

V | D | CDR3
TRBV28 | TRBD1 | CVSSSWDRRNQPQHF
TRBV7-9 | TRBD2 | CASSPPPPLAGVYNEQFF
TRBV28 | . | CASHINYGHTF
TRBV9 | . | CASGAFNEQFF
TRBV5-8 | TRBD1 | CASSLGQGAYNEQFF
TRBV7-9 | . | CASSANRVGDIQYF
TRBV11-2 | . | CASSLQLVGRTDTQYF
TRBV11-2 | . | CVSNLERGGLAIQYF
TRBV11-3 | . | CASSLDGSQETRYF
TRBV7-9 | TRBD2 | CVSSLAGQVNQYF
TRBV11-3 | . | CASSLERAGGHSSCEQYF
TRBV5-6 | TRBD2 | CASSPPAPGLAYNEQFF
TRBV11-2 | TRBD2 | CASNRRLAGGPGEDQFF
TRBV11-3 | TRBD2 | CASSQTSNINEQFF
TRBV11-3 | . | CARSSDKGYEQYF
TRBV20-1 | . | CSASEHANTETFF
TRBV11-2 | . | CASSPERGGYSGRTGTHYF
TRBV30 | . | CAWSLWWAPNPHGYTF
TRBV11-2 | . | CASNRIGGANTGELFF
TRBV5-1 | TRBD1 | CASSSGQGVFSYEQYF
TRBV11-2 | . | CASSPPQGPIGDLFF
TRBV11-2 | . | CASSLGLNSPLHF
TRBV11-2 | . | CASSLFGPNTGEPFF
TRBV13 | TRBD2 | CASSPRLAGDEQFF
TRBV12-3/TRBV12-4 | TRBD1 | CASKSYGQGPGEQFF
TRBV11-2 | . | CASSPTGRWTGANVMTF
TRBV10-3 | . | CAISESAGLEYGYTF
TRBV6-5 | . | CASNRPGWSGQQDTQYF
TRBV11-2 | TRBD2 | CTSSARISGRGGTDTQYF
TRBV12-3/TRBV12-4 | . | CASTNRVGEQYF
TRBV11-2 | . | CTSSPFNEQFF
TRBV11-2 | . | CASSPIWADQATQYF
TRBV6-6 | . | CASSDQDNQPQHF
TRBV5-8 | . | CASSLAEVYTIETQYF
TRBV11-2 | . | CASSLDLVSSARNIQYF
TRBV2 | TRBD2 | CASRLTSGGTYEQYF
TRBV7-8 | . | CASGLRREHEQFF
TRBV29-1 | TRBD1 | CSVGQEGRPQHF
TRBV11-2 | . | CTSSSGLADTQYF